These 16 T cell receptor beta chains share one sample of origin, sequenced in a study of blood T cell repertoires in COVID-19. The assay was immunoSEQ multiplex PCR, and TCRdb's table has in-frame clones only and misses some. The table lists under 55,000 clones, 70% to 90% of them singletons, with about 4.7% in the top ten. Material for sequencing was peripheral blood. The receptors were gathered from a man between 40 and 49 years old with active COVID-19.

The rearrangement uses TRBV19 and TRBJ2-7, with TRBD2 identical over 9 bases. V lost 3 bases, J lost 7 bases, and 13 bases stayed unmatched. Germline V gives CDR1 LNHDA, CDR2 SQIVND (reference sequence). The CDR3 totals 16 residues. As DNA, the CDR3 is TGTGCCAGTAGTATCAGGTTAGCGGGAGAACCCGGGGAGCAGTACTTC. Translation gives CASSIRLAGEPGEQYF.

This CDR3 is CSVDRQGHGYTF. Written as DNA, the CDR3 is TGCAGCGTTGATCGACAGGGCCATGGCTACACCTTC. The chain carries TRBV29-1 and TRBJ1-2; 7 nucleotides align to TRBD1. Germline V gene data show CDR1 as SQVTM and CDR2 as ANQGSEA. The CDR3 has 12 residues. The V and J ends lost 3 bases and 6 bases, in that order; junction bases with no gene match: 4.

This clone was counted a single time. The chain employs TRBV11-2 and TRBJ2-3, with D perhaps matching TRBD2 (5 bases). V was trimmed by 0 bases and J by 3 bases, leaving 16 bases between them. The CDR3 covers 17 residues. The V gene's germline CDR1 is SGHAT and CDR2 FQNNGV. CDR3 bases: TGTGCCAGCAGCTTAGATCCGGCTACCCGGGGTACAGATACGCAGTATTTT. It specifies CASSLDPATRGTDTQYF.

The V gene is TRBV5-4, the J gene TRBJ2-2; the match to TRBD2 covers 10 bases. This CDR3 is built from 16 residues. The V and J ends lost 3 bases and 3 bases, in that order; junction bases with no gene match: 5. In germline, CDR1 is SGHNT, CDR2 YYREEE (reference sequence). The CDR3 DNA reads as TGTGCCAGCAGCTCGGCAGCGGGAGGGGACACCGGGGAGCTGTTTTTT. Translation gives CASSSAAGGDTGELFF.

V usage is TRBV5-1 and J usage is TRBJ2-1; no clear D gene. The CDR3 is 15 amino acids. V shed 0 bases and J shed 1 base, with 8 bases lying between them. Germline loops: CDR1 SGHRS, CDR2 YFSETQ. The CDR3 sequence: CASSLVVRSYNEQFF. In nucleotides, the CDR3 is TGCGCCAGCAGCTTGGTAGTACGGTCCTACAATGAGCAGTTCTTC.

The chain employs TRBV6-4 and TRBJ2-3, with TRBD2 matching 7 bases. V dropped 5 bases and J dropped 6; count of bases not matched to a gene: 11. The CDR3 extends over 15 amino acids. Germline assignment: CDR1 MRHNA and CDR2 SNTAGT. The CDR3 loop is CASSPIAGPGDTQYF. In nucleotides, the CDR3 is TGTGCCAGCAGTCCTATAGCGGGCCCGGGGGATACGCAGTATTTT.

The chain uses TRBV11-1 and TRBJ2-7, with D possibly being TRBD1 (6 bases). Germline CDR1 is SGHAT and CDR2 is FQDESV (reference sequence). Trimming took off 1 base at V and 1 base at J, with 11 bases between the two ends. CDR3 length equals 15 residues. Here the CDR3 reads CASSLGRGRSYEQYF. The CDR3 nucleotides read TGTGCCAGCAGCTTAGGCAGGGGTAGGTCCTACGAGCAGTACTTC.

The V and J genes are TRBV29-1 and TRBJ1-3; possible D gene TRBD1, 5 bases. Germline CDR1 and CDR2: SQVTM and ANQGSEA. The CDR3 loop spans 15 amino acids. Trimming removed 7 bases at V and 0 bases at J, with 16 bases between. CDR3 coding DNA: TGCAGCGCATGGGGCAGGGTCGACTCTGGAAACACCATATATTTT. Its protein is CSAWGRVDSGNTIYF.

The chain links TRBV5-1 to TRBJ2-1, with TRBD1 matching over 8 bases. The length of the CDR3 is 13 residues. The V segment lost 3 bases and the J segment 7 bases; nucleotides outside the gene matches: 3. Germline values: CDR1 SGHRS, CDR2 YFSETQ. CDR3 sequence: CASSSGQVNEQFF. For the CDR3, the DNA is TGCGCCAGCAGCTCGGGACAGGTGAATGAGCAGTTCTTC.

The V call is TRBV5-1, the J call TRBJ2-1; a possible D gene is TRBD2 (6 bases). CDR1 is SGHRS, CDR2 YFSETQ, per germline. The V gene lost 2 bases and the J gene lost 4 bases, with 22 bases spanning the gap. CDR3 size: 18 residues. CDR3 coding DNA: TGCGCCAGCAGCTTTAGGATACCGGGACTCCAACTATACAATGAGCAGTTCTTC. Protein: CASSFRIPGLQLYNEQFF.

The gene calls are TRBV11-2 and TRBJ1-2, with 11 nucleotides matching TRBD1. Germline assignment: CDR1 SGHAT and CDR2 FQNNGV. This CDR3 contains 15 residues. The J segment lost 8 bases and the V segment lost 0 bases, leaving 5 bases of the junction unmatched. The CDR3 sequence is CASSLDQRTGGGYTF. In DNA, the CDR3 is TGTGCCAGCAGCTTAGATCAGAGGACAGGGGGCGGCTACACCTTC.

This clone showed up just once. This chain connects TRBV6-1 to TRBJ2-1; 12 bases align to TRBD2. CDR3 length equals 18 residues. V was clipped by 2 bases and J by 0 bases; unmatched bases: 5. Germline CDR1 reads MNHNS; CDR2 reads SASEGT. CDR3 sequence (DNA): TGTGCCAGCAGTGAACTCGGGACTAGCGGGTACTCCTACAATGAGCAGTTCTTC. Its protein is CASSELGTSGYSYNEQFF.

The rearrangement links TRBV5-1 to TRBJ2-7, with 9 bases identical to TRBD1. Germline CDR1 SGHRS, CDR2 YFSETQ. The CDR3 length is 14 residues. The trim removed 3 bases at V and 2 bases at J, leaving 3 bases unmatched. This chain's CDR3 is CASSSGQGPYEQYF. CDR3 bases: TGCGCCAGCAGCTCGGGACAGGGACCCTACGAGCAGTACTTC.

The V gene is TRBV27, the J gene TRBJ2-7; D perhaps matches TRBD2 (6 bases). Germline V gives CDR1 MNHEY, CDR2 SMNVEV (reference sequence). V was clipped by 6 bases and J by 0 bases, with 15 bases between them. The CDR3 covers 15 residues. CDR3 region: CASRPRGTRSYEQYF. The CDR3 DNA follows: TGTGCCAGCAGACCTCGGGGGACCCGCTCCTACGAGCAGTACTTC.

The chain carries TRBV28 and TRBJ1-2; TRBD1 might be the D (5 bases). V was pared by 5 bases and J by 13 bases, with 17 bases between. The CDR3 runs to 12 residues. The germline gives CDR1 MDHEN, CDR2 SYDVKM. CDR3 DNA: TGTGCCAGCAGTGCCCCGGGGGGGTTTCGCACCTTC. It codes for CASSAPGGFRTF.

The chain has TRBV19 and TRBJ2-1; a possible D gene is TRBD2 (5 bases). The V gene's germline CDR1 is LNHDA and CDR2 SQIVND (reference sequence). CDR3 length: 13 amino acids. The V end was cut by 3 bases, the J end by 8 bases, with 11 bases between. The DNA of the CDR3 is TGTGCCAGTAGTATTTCCGGGGTTCATGAGCAGTTCTTC. Protein: CASSISGVHEQFF.